The clone carrying this TCR beta chain came up once. This specimen belongs to a study of radiation and T cells in renal cell carcinoma. As to time point: baseline pretreatment blood. Treatment reported: 15 Gy SBRT to primary tumor, nephrectomy 4 weeks later. Using immunoSEQ multiplex PCR, the repertoire was profiled, and TCRdb retains in-frame clones only, with some absent. The profile covers over 120,000 clones, with 88% appearing a single time and 12% taken by the ten largest. Trimming shortened V by 1 base and J by 3 bases, and 6 bases separated the two germline ends. CDR1 and CDR2 from the germline V gene are LNHNV and YYDKDF (reference sequence). CDR3 size: 14 residues.

Sequenced material: blood, taken from a patient whose treatment included radiotherapy and nephrectomy. The receptor was isolated from a woman aged 45-65 years with renal cell carcinoma. V usage is TRBV15 and J usage is TRBJ2-2, with D tentatively TRBD1 (5 bases). This CDR3 is CATSRGQYTGELFF. The DNA for the CDR3 is TGTGCCACCAGCAGAGGACAGTACACCGGGGAGCTGTTTTTT.